These 18 T cell receptor beta chains were sequenced from one sample in a study of response to subunit inactivated influenza vaccine. A single record per CDR3 protein comes from TCRdb applying MiXCR to the RT-PCR reads. Among hundreds of thousands of distinct CDR3 sequences, less than 8% were seen once, and the ten largest hold 13%. The input for sequencing was PBMCs from blood, taken around 2 years after vaccination. These receptors all stem from a man between 50 and 70 years old who received an inactivated influenza vaccine.

Many counts were recorded for this clonotype. The J gene is TRBJ2-7, the V gene TRBV7-2; no clear D gene. Germline CDR1 and CDR2: SGHTA and FQGNSA. The V and J ends lost 1 base and 0 bases respectively, with 10 bases between them. The length of the CDR3 is 15 residues. The CDR3 DNA reads as TGTGCCAGCAGCTTAGTCGCAGCCGCCTCCTACGAGCAGTACTTC. The encoded protein is CASSLVAAASYEQYF.

The chain recombines TRBV2 with TRBJ1-4; D is undetermined. The V gene's germline CDR1 is SNHLY and CDR2 FYNNEI. The CDR3 has 12 amino acids. Trimming left V 2 bases short and J 8 bases short, with 6 bases between. For the CDR3, the DNA is TGTGCCAGCAGTGAACAGGACGAAAAACTGTTTTTT. It codes for CASSEQDEKLFF. The variable domain in full, completed from reference TRBV2 and TRBJ1-4, reads EPEVTQTPSHQVTQMGQEVILRCVPISNHLYFYWYRQILGQKVEFLVSFYNNEISEKSEIFDDQFSVERPDGSNFTLKIRSTKLEDSAMYFCASSEQDEKLFFGSGTQLSVL.

V and J are TRBV4-2 and TRBJ2-2, with D tentatively TRBD1 (5 bases). The CDR3 is 16 amino acids. The germline V and J ends were trimmed by 8 bases and 3 bases, with 19 bases remaining between them. The V gene's germline CDR1 is LGHNA and CDR2 YNFKEQ. The CDR3 loop reads CASGPRPGRYTGELFF. As DNA, the CDR3 is TGTGCCAGCGGCCCCAGGCCAGGGCGCTACACCGGGGAGCTGTTTTTT.

The genes are TRBV6-1 and TRBJ1-4; 9 positions match TRBD1. The V and J ends lost 0 bases and 2 bases, in that order; junction bases with no gene match: 7. Germline loops: CDR1 MNHNS, CDR2 SASEGT. The CDR3 loop spans 18 amino acids. The CDR3 region has the DNA TGTGCCAGCAGTGAAGCTTTACAGGGGGCGTCCACTAATGAAAAACTGTTTTTT. As protein: CASSEALQGASTNEKLFF.

This clonotype was observed at least ten times. The rearrangement joins TRBV27 to TRBJ2-1; 14 bases are a match to TRBD2. CDR3 length: 18 residues. Per the germline V gene, CDR1 is MNHEY and CDR2 is SMNVEV (reference sequence). Trimming removed 8 bases from V and 4 bases from J; junction bases left unmatched: 13. The CDR3 loop is CASSPGLAGERWYNEQFF. CDR3 coding DNA: TGTGCCAGCTCACCGGGACTAGCGGGAGAGAGATGGTACAATGAGCAGTTCTTC.

Only a few counts were recorded for this clonotype. This sequence joins TRBV6-2 or TRBV6-3 and TRBJ2-3; 7 nucleotides align to TRBD2. V was clipped by 7 bases and J by 14 bases; unmatched bases: 12. Germline CDR1 reads MNHEY; CDR2 reads SVGEGT. The CDR3 contains 12 residues. The CDR3 coding sequence is TGTGCCAGCACGGAGCGGGGACCCCGGGCGTATTTT. The encoded protein is CASTERGPRAYF.

In its sample, this clonotype was seen many times. The chain couples TRBV20-1 to TRBJ1-5; a possible D gene is TRBD1 (5 bases). Trimming took 0 bases from V and 3 from J, leaving 12 bases between them. This CDR3 spans 15 amino acids. Germline-derived CDR1 and CDR2 are DFQATT and SNEGSKA (reference sequence). CDR3: CSARDGQLHNQPQHF. CDR3 DNA: TGCAGTGCTAGAGATGGACAACTTCACAATCAGCCCCAGCATTTT.

This clonotype was picked up many times. The chain combines TRBV7-2 with TRBJ1-2; no firm D call. The germline V and J ends were trimmed by 7 bases and 0 bases, with 6 bases remaining between them. The CDR3 totals 12 residues. Germline V lookup: CDR1 SGHTA, CDR2 FQGNSA. CDR3 region: CASKKTNYGYTF. The CDR3 DNA follows: TGTGCCAGCAAGAAAACTAACTATGGCTACACCTTC. The complete variable domain, with remaining parts taken from reference TRBV7-2 and TRBJ1-2, reads GAGVSQSPSNKVTEKGKDVELRCDPISGHTALYWYRQSLGQGLEFLIYFQGNSAPDKSGLPSDRFSAERTGGSVSTLTIQRTQQEDSAVYLCASKKTNYGYTFGSGTRLTVV.

The chain couples TRBV5-1 to TRBJ2-5; perhaps TRBD2 as D (7 bases). The CDR3 has 17 amino acids. V shed 0 bases and J shed 2 bases, with 17 bases lying between them. Per germline, CDR1 SGHRS and CDR2 YFSETQ. CDR3 region: CASSLAGGGLLQETQYF. In nucleotides, the CDR3 is TGCGCCAGCAGCTTGGCCGGCGGGGGCCTACTTCAAGAGACCCAGTACTTC.

This clonotype was picked up many times. CDR3 nucleotide sequence: TGTGCCAGCAGGGGACAGATCAATCAGCCCCAGCATTTT. Protein product: CASRGQINQPQHF. The chain employs TRBV6-1 and TRBJ1-5; 7 positions match TRBD1. The CDR3 consists of 13 residues. In germline, CDR1 is MNHNS, CDR2 SASEGT. The V gene end was trimmed by 6 bases and the J gene end by 3 bases; junction bases not matched to a gene: 2.

This clonotype showed up just a few times. The chain carries TRBV20-1 and TRBJ1-1, with 11 nucleotides matching TRBD1. J lost 2 bases, V lost 5 bases, and 10 bases had no gene match. From germline, CDR1 is DFQATT and CDR2 SNEGSKA (reference sequence). The CDR3 spans 16 residues. CDR3 in DNA: TGCAGTGCTCTCCACGGGACAGGGGGGAGAAACACTGAAGCTTTCTTT. Translated: CSALHGTGGRNTEAFF.

This clonotype was detected only a few times. V gene TRBV24-1 combines with J gene TRBJ2-7; 11 bases agree with TRBD1. V lost 3 bases to trimming and J lost 4 bases; unmatched junction nucleotides: 7. Germline V lookup: CDR1 KGHDR, CDR2 SFDVKD. This CDR3 has 16 residues. The CDR3 reads CATSDKGTGGRYEQYF. Here the CDR3 DNA reads TGTGCCACCAGTGATAAAGGGACAGGGGGAAGGTACGAGCAGTACTTC.

This clonotype was detected a few times. The chain has TRBV6-5 and TRBJ2-1; D tentatively fits TRBD1 or TRBD2 (6 bases each). Trimming removed 0 bases at V and 3 bases at J, with 9 bases between. This CDR3 is 15 amino acids long. Germline CDR1 is MNHEY and CDR2 is SVGAGI. The CDR3 coding sequence is TGTGCCAGCAGTTACTCCGGGGGCCTCTACAATGAGCAGTTCTTC. Translation: CASSYSGGLYNEQFF.

This clonotype was seen only a few times. The CDR3, as DNA: TGTGCCAGCTGGCGCGGTGGAAGCATGAACACTGAAGCTTTCTTT. Translating gives CASWRGGSMNTEAFF. This chain joins TRBV5-4 and TRBJ1-1; no firm D call. The CDR3 is made up of 15 amino acids. V shed 7 bases and J shed 0 bases, with 16 bases lying between them. CDR1 and CDR2 (germline): SGHNT, YYREEE (reference sequence).

This clonotype was detected ten times or more. The chain joins TRBV18 to TRBJ2-2, with 8 bases aligning to TRBD1. Germline trimming cut 3 bases from V and 1 base from J; bases unmatched to any gene: 4. Germline CDR1 and CDR2: KGHSH and LQKENI. CDR3 length equals 16 residues. The CDR3 DNA sequence: TGTGCCAGCTCACCTTCCGGGACAGGGAACACCGGGGAGCTGTTTTTT. Its translation: CASSPSGTGNTGELFF.

This chain links TRBV29-1 with TRBJ2-5; the D gene could be TRBD1 or TRBD2 (5 bases each). This CDR3 spans 12 amino acids. Looked up from germline, CDR1 is SQVTM and CDR2 is ANQGSEA. The V end was cut by 4 bases, the J end by 3 bases, with 9 bases between. For the CDR3, the DNA is TGCAGCGTTGCCCGGGGCAAAGAGACCCAGTACTTC. As protein: CSVARGKETQYF. Together with reference TRBV29-1 and TRBJ2-5, the CDR3 gives the full variable domain: SAVISQKPSRDICQRGTSLTIQCQVDSQVTMMFWYRQQPGQSLTLIATANQGSEATYESGFVIDKFPISRPNLTFSTLTVSNMSPEDSSIYLCSVARGKETQYFGPGTRLLVL.

The rearrangement uses TRBV20-1 and TRBJ1-1, with D hard to call. In germline, CDR1 is DFQATT, CDR2 SNEGSKA (reference sequence). V lost 5 bases, J lost 4 bases, and 11 bases lay in between. This CDR3 is built from 12 residues. CDR3 in amino acids: CSASRAGTEAFF. As DNA, the CDR3 is TGCAGTGCTTCCCGGGCCGGCACTGAAGCTTTCTTT.

This clonotype was recorded many times. V gene TRBV4-2 combines with J gene TRBJ2-4; 10 nucleotides match TRBD2. Germline CDR1 and CDR2: LGHNA and YNFKEQ. Trimming removed 0 bases from V and 6 bases from J; junction bases left unmatched: 5. CDR3 length: 16 amino acids. CDR3 bases: TGTGCCAGCAGCCAAGATCGGCTAGCGGGGGTAAACATTCAGTACTTC. Translation: CASSQDRLAGVNIQYF.